These 9 T cell receptor beta chains originate from one sample sequenced in a study of radiation and T cells in renal cell carcinoma (dated by TCRdb to 2018 to 2021). Sample time point, as interpreted from the label and publication: blood 4 weeks post-SBRT, at nephrectomy. The treatment or condition label for this specimen denotes: 15 Gy SBRT to primary tumor, nephrectomy 4 weeks later. The library was prepared using the immunoSEQ multiplex PCR assay. This immuneACCESS table, as held by TCRdb, lists in-frame sequences with V and J called but not all clones. Of the missing ones, under half trace to an unresolved V gene in checked studies; the others have no known cause. The sample records some 100,000 clones, roughly 82% of which are singletons. Approximately 7.7% of the sample comes from the top ten. Sequencing was performed on blood, taken from a patient whose treatment included radiotherapy and nephrectomy. The source is a man aged 60 to 75 with renal cell carcinoma.

The chain joins TRBV19 to TRBJ2-7; tentative D call: TRBD2 (7 bases). V was pared by 3 bases and J by 0 bases, with 21 bases between. Germline V gene lookup returns CDR1 LNHDA and CDR2 SQIVND (reference sequence). The CDR3 covers 18 residues. The CDR3 loop is CASSMRLGGLAASYEQYF. The CDR3 coding sequence is TGTGCCAGTAGTATGAGGTTGGGGGGGCTAGCGGCCTCCTACGAGCAGTACTTC.

The rearrangement links TRBV4-3 to TRBJ2-3; no definite D call. The CDR3 is 14 amino acids. Germline CDR1 is LGHNA and CDR2 is YSLEER. The V end lost 4 bases, the J end lost 2 bases, and 10 bases lay between the germline ends. CDR3 protein: CASSPDLHTDTQYF. The CDR3 DNA is TGCGCCAGCAGCCCGGACCTCCACACAGATACGCAGTATTTT.

V is TRBV28 and J is TRBJ2-1; D remains unclear. V was shortened by 5 bases and J by 7 bases, with 9 bases between the two germline ends. Germline assignment: CDR1 MDHEN and CDR2 SYDVKM. The CDR3 sequence is 12 residues long. The DNA for the CDR3 is TGTGCCAGCAGTCCCCTGGGAAATGAGCAGTTCTTC. Its protein product is CASSPLGNEQFF.

The chain carries TRBV15 and TRBJ2-3; D remains unclear. The CDR3 runs to 14 residues. V lost 0 bases and J 1 base, leaving 5 bases between the germline ends. Per the germline V gene, CDR1 is LNHNV and CDR2 is YYDKDF (reference sequence). CDR3 sequence reads: CATSRDIGTDTQYF. CDR3 DNA: TGTGCCACCAGCAGAGATATAGGCACAGATACGCAGTATTTT.

The rearrangement uses TRBV29-1 and TRBJ2-7; D is ambiguous. Trimming shortened V by 7 bases and J by 4 bases, and 11 bases separated the two germline ends. Germline CDR1 reads SQVTM; CDR2 reads ANQGSEA. The CDR3 covers 11 residues. The chain's CDR3 is CSASRKYEQYF. As DNA, the CDR3 is TGCAGCGCCTCCCGGAAATACGAGCAGTACTTC.

V is TRBV7-9 and J is TRBJ2-3, with a possible D match to TRBD2 (6 bases). The ends were cut back, 5 bases at V and 1 base at J, with 13 bases in the middle. Germline CDR1 SEHNR, CDR2 FQNEAQ (reference sequence). The CDR3 is 15 amino acids. Here the CDR3 reads CASSALAPRTDTQYF. The CDR3 region has the DNA TGTGCCAGCAGCGCACTAGCACCTCGCACAGATACGCAGTATTTT.

V is TRBV5-4 and J is TRBJ2-5; D gene uncertain. Germline-derived CDR1 and CDR2 are SGHNT and YYREEE (reference sequence). This CDR3 region has 14 residues. The V and J ends lost 0 bases and 4 bases respectively, with 10 bases between them. The CDR3, as DNA: TGTGCCAGCAGCTTGGCCGGTAGCAGAGAGACCCAGTACTTC. Translating it yields CASSLAGSRETQYF.

V gene TRBV7-8 combines with J gene TRBJ1-2; TRBD1 matches 7 bases. V dropped 5 bases and J dropped 2; count of bases not matched to a gene: 8. Germline loops: CDR1 SGHVS, CDR2 FQNEAQ. The CDR3 runs to 15 residues. The CDR3 reads CASSPEGQLNYGYTF. CDR3 nucleotides: TGTGCCAGCAGCCCAGAGGGACAGTTAAACTATGGCTACACCTTC.

J is TRBJ1-1 and V is TRBV5-1; 7 nucleotides align to TRBD1. The CDR3 loop spans 15 amino acids. CDR1 is SGHRS, CDR2 YFSETQ, per germline. V shed 6 bases and J 2 bases; nucleotides not matched to a gene: 10. In nucleotides, the CDR3 is TGCGCCAGCACCCAGGGGGGGCAGGTTAACACTGAAGCTTTCTTT. Translating gives CASTQGGQVNTEAFF.